Following are 19 T cell receptor beta chains from one sample sequenced in a study of blood T cell repertoires in COVID-19. Using immunoSEQ multiplex PCR, the repertoire was profiled, and TCRdb retains in-frame clones only, with some absent. The data show approximately 74,000 clones, about 91% seen once. The sample comprised peripheral blood. These receptors were collected from a woman of 80 years or more with active or convalescent COVID-19.

Concerning this clone itself: The sample contains more than one DNA sequence encoding this CDR3. This sequence joins TRBV4-3 and TRBJ1-2; 7 nucleotides line up with TRBD1. CDR1 is LGHNA and CDR2 is YSLEER in the germline V gene. Trimming took 3 bases from V and 1 from J; bases not matched to a gene: 5. The CDR3 contains 15 residues. The chain's CDR3 is CASSQRTGVNYGYTF. The CDR3 bases are TGCGCCAGCAGCCAGAGGACAGGTGTTAACTATGGCTACACCTTC.

Notes on this clone: One junction end does not reproduce the germline sequence, and a read error may be involved. The chain couples TRBV11-3 to TRBJ2-3; TRBD2 is a possible D gene (6 bases). The CDR3 runs to 14 residues. Germline CDR1 and CDR2: SGHNT and YENEEA. The CDR3 region is CASSLAGARGADWF. CDR3 coding DNA: TGTGCCAGCAGCTTAGCTGGGGCGCGGGGTGCCGATTGGTTT.

V is TRBV29-1 and J is TRBJ2-2, with D possibly being TRBD1 (6 bases). From germline, CDR1 is SQVTM and CDR2 ANQGSEA. With 6 bases removed from V and 2 bases from J, the gap between germline ends came to 16 bases. The CDR3 is 15 residues long. For the CDR3, the DNA is TGCAGCGTGTCCAGGGGAGTGGGCAACACCGGGGAGCTGTTTTTT. This codes for CSVSRGVGNTGELFF.

J is TRBJ2-7 and V is TRBV29-1, with a possible D match to TRBD1 (6 bases). Germline V gene lookup returns CDR1 SQVTM and CDR2 ANQGSEA. Trimming left V 6 bases short and J 0 bases short, with 12 bases between. The CDR3 has 13 amino acids. The DNA of the CDR3 is TGCAGCGTGTCGGCAGGGGTCTCCTACGAGCAGTACTTC. It yields the protein CSVSAGVSYEQYF.

As DNA, the CDR3 is TGTGCCAGCAGTTCCTCGACAGGGAGTGGCTACACCTTC. This gives the protein CASSSSTGSGYTF. The rearrangement links TRBV6-5 to TRBJ1-2, with 7 positions matching TRBD1. This CDR3 is 13 amino acids long. J was trimmed by 7 bases and V by 4 bases; bases with no gene match: 6. CDR1 MNHEY and CDR2 SVGAGI come from the germline V gene.

This clone came up once. This chain uses TRBV20-1 with TRBJ2-3, with 13 bases identical to TRBD2. The V gene's germline CDR1 is DFQATT and CDR2 SNEGSKA (reference sequence). The CDR3 is 17 residues long. V lost 3 bases, J lost 1 base, and 7 bases stayed unmatched. The CDR3 loop reads CSASQTSGGWRTDTQYF. CDR3 coding DNA: TGCAGTGCTAGTCAGACTAGCGGGGGGTGGCGCACAGATACGCAGTATTTT.

The rearrangement links TRBV5-4 to TRBJ1-1; D is uncertain. There are 14 residues in the CDR3. V lost 2 bases and J 0 bases, leaving 8 bases between the germline ends. CDR1 is SGHNT, CDR2 YYREEE, per germline (reference sequence). CDR3 region: CASSLSRLNTEAFF. In DNA, the CDR3 is TGTGCCAGCAGCTTAAGTAGATTGAACACTGAAGCTTTCTTT.

The chain links TRBV11-3 to TRBJ1-6; D is undetermined. With 7 bases removed from V and 8 bases from J, the gap between germline ends came to 9 bases. CDR1 and CDR2 (germline): SGHNT, YENEEA. The CDR3 runs 12 residues. The CDR3 reads CASIPRHSPLHF. The DNA for the CDR3 is TGTGCCAGCATCCCCAGGCATTCACCCCTCCACTTT.

The V call is TRBV11-2, the J call TRBJ2-1; TRBD2 aligns across 10 bases. This CDR3 region has 15 residues. Unmatched junction bases numbered 6, after V lost 6 bases and J lost 4 bases. Per germline, CDR1 SGHAT and CDR2 FQNNGV. DNA of the CDR3: TGTGCCAGCAGATCCACTAGCGGGGTTTACAATGAGCAGTTCTTC. This encodes CASRSTSGVYNEQFF.

CDR3 nucleotide sequence: TGTGCCAGCAGTGAAACAGGGTATTACTCATTCTATGGCTACACCTTC. Translating it yields CASSETGYYSFYGYTF. The chain links TRBV6-1 to TRBJ1-2; D is possibly TRBD1 (6 bases). Germline V gene sequence: CDR1 MNHNS, CDR2 SASEGT. Trimming cost V 2 bases and J 4 bases, with 17 bases left between them. The CDR3 spans 16 residues.

V gene TRBV7-7 combines with J gene TRBJ2-3; D is ambiguous. The germline V gene has CDR1 SSHAT and CDR2 FNYEAQ (reference sequence). V was trimmed by 5 bases and J by 3 bases, leaving 15 bases between them. This CDR3 spans 15 amino acids. The CDR3 region is CASSPRRTATDTQYF. DNA of the CDR3: TGTGCCAGCAGCCCGCGTCGAACAGCTACAGATACGCAGTATTTT.

J is TRBJ1-5 and V is TRBV21-1; the DNA was not used to check the table's D call, TRBD1. TRBV21-1 has pseudogene status. This CDR3 has 14 amino acids. CDR3 protein: CASSPRTGNQPQHF. The CDR3 DNA reads TGTGCCAGCAGCCCTAGGACAGGGAATCAGCCCCAGCATTTT.

The chain employs TRBV6-5 and TRBJ2-5; 9 nucleotides agree with TRBD1. CDR3 length: 16 amino acids. V was pared by 0 bases and J by 1 base, with 3 bases of the junction left unmatched. From germline, CDR1 is MNHEY and CDR2 SVGAGI. The CDR3 bases are TGTGCCAGCAGTTACTCGGGGACAGGGACCCAAGAGACCCAGTACTTC. This sequence encodes CASSYSGTGTQETQYF.

This chain links TRBV2 with TRBJ2-2; 9 nucleotides line up with TRBD1. The CDR3 totals 14 residues. V gave up 5 bases and J gave up 5 bases; unmatched junction bases: 3. Germline V CDR1 and CDR2: SNHLY, FYNNEI. CDR3 sequence reads: CASSPGTGTGELFF. The CDR3 DNA follows: TGTGCCAGCAGTCCCGGGACAGGGACCGGGGAGCTGTTTTTT.

The chain couples TRBV3-1 (or the pseudogene TRBV3-2) to TRBJ2-2; TRBD2 matches 12 bases. CDR1 LGHDT and CDR2 YNNKEL come from the germline V gene (reference sequence). Unmatched junction bases numbered 4, after V lost 1 base and J lost 7 bases. CDR3 size: 16 residues. CDR3 DNA: TGTGCCAGCAGCCAAGGACTAGCGGGAGCTGGCGGGGAGCTGTTTTTT. As protein: CASSQGLAGAGGELFF.

The rearrangement links TRBV14 to TRBJ2-2, with 7 bases aligning to TRBD1. The CDR3 extends over 16 amino acids. CDR1 is SGHDN, CDR2 FVKESK, per germline. After removal of 4 bases from V and 6 bases from J, the junction contained 11 bases not matched to a gene. CDR3 in DNA: TGTGCCAGCAGCCGGAAAACAGGGGCCGGGCCCGGGGAGCTGTTTTTT. The encoded protein is CASSRKTGAGPGELFF.

About this clone itself: The junction departs from germline at one end; a sequencing error may be responsible. The genes are TRBV7-9 and TRBJ2-2; tentative D call: TRBD2 (5 bases). CDR3 length: 12 amino acids. Germline V gene sequence: CDR1 SEHNR, CDR2 FQNEAQ (reference sequence). CDR3 region: CASSLSPGELLF. In DNA, the CDR3 is TGTGCCAGCAGCTTGTCCCCCGGGGAGCTGCTTTTT.

The chain has TRBV29-1 and TRBJ2-3, with D possibly matching TRBD1 (6 bases). The CDR3 is 13 amino acids. Germline V CDR1 and CDR2: SQVTM, ANQGSEA. V shed 4 bases and J shed 2 bases, with 10 bases lying between them. DNA of the CDR3: TGCAGCGTTGGGACAGACCCCACAGATACGCAGTATTTT. Its protein product is CSVGTDPTDTQYF.

The rearrangement joins TRBV2 to TRBJ2-7; unclear D gene. This CDR3 has 11 amino acids. Germline values: CDR1 SNHLY, CDR2 FYNNEI. With 1 base removed from V and 7 bases from J, the gap between germline ends came to 5 bases. The CDR3 DNA is TGTGCCAGCAGTGAAGGCGGAGAGCAGTACTTC. Protein product: CASSEGGEQYF.